A selection of T cell receptor beta chains follows, all from one sample in a study of blood T cell repertoires in COVID-19. Repertoires were generated with immunoSEQ multiplex PCR, while TCRdb's copy carries only in-frame clones and drops some. The sample shows about 160,000 clones, 85% to 95% of them seen only once. The sample taken for sequencing was peripheral blood. The receptors were sampled from a woman in her fifties or sixties with COVID-19, enrolled during active disease. The CDR3 runs from the conserved cysteine through the conserved F or W. The D gene is left open where the match is weak. The size entry is marked missing in some rows and otherwise reads once, few, many or a size class.

NA,NA,TRBJ1-2,TRBV15,16,TGTGCCACCAGCAGAGATTACCAGGGGCAGAACACTGGCTACACCTTC,CATSRDYQGQNTGYTF
NA,NA,TRBJ1-2,TRBV7-9,13,TGTGCCAGCAGCTTAGGGTCGGTCTATGGCTACACCTTC,CASSLGSVYGYTF
NA,NA,TRBJ1-4,TRBV5-1,15,TGCGCCAGCAGCACCTTCGGACGGGGGGATGAAAAACTGTTTTTT,CASSTFGRGDEKLFF
NA,NA,TRBJ1-5,TRBV29-1,13,TGCAGCGCACAACTAACAGGGAATCAGCCCCAGCATTTT,CSAQLTGNQPQHF
NA,NA,TRBJ1-1,TRBV3-1/TRBV3-2,13,TGTGCCAGCAGCCCCGGACCAGGGTCTGAAGCTTTCTTT,CASSPGPGSEAFF
NA,NA,TRBJ2-5,TRBV9,15,TGTGCCAGCAGCGTAGAGGCGGGGAACCAAGAGACCCAGTACTTC,CASSVEAGNQETQYF
NA,NA,TRBJ1-1,TRBV7-3,15,TGTGCCAGCAGCTTAACGGGGGCAGAGAACACTGAAGCTTTCTTT,CASSLTGAENTEAFF
NA,NA,TRBJ2-2,TRBV7-9,14,TGTGCCAGCAGACCGGGGAGCCGGCCCGGGGAGCTGTTTTTT,CASRPGSRPGELFF
NA,TRBD1,TRBJ1-2,TRBV18,15,TGTGCCAGCTCACTTAGGGACAGGAGTTCTGAAGGCTACACCTTC,CASSLRDRSSEGYTF
NA,NA,TRBJ1-2,TRBV4-1,16,TGCGCCAGCAGCAAAGTCACCGGCGGCAACCGCTATGGCTACACCTTC,CASSKVTGGNRYGYTF
NA,TRBD1,TRBJ2-5,TRBV7-2,15,TGTGCCAGCAGCTCCACAGGGGGTGCATCAGTTACCCAGTACTTC,CASSSTGGASVTQYF
NA,TRBD1,TRBJ1-1,TRBV19,15,TGTGCCAGTAGGATGACAGGGGGCGCGGACACTGAAGCTTTCTTT,CASRMTGGADTEAFF
NA,NA,TRBJ1-2,TRBV7-9,15,TGTGCCAGCAGCTTAGCGGCCAGAACTAACTATGGCTACACCTTC,CASSLAARTNYGYTF
NA,NA,TRBJ2-3,TRBV5-6,14,TGTGCCAGCAGCTTGGACAGGAGGGCAGATACGCAGTATTTT,CASSLDRRADTQYF
few,TRBD1,TRBJ2-2,TRBV6-6,15,TGTGCCAGCAGTACCGGGACAGGGGGGGTCGGGGAGCTGTTTTTT,CASSTGTGGVGELFF
NA,NA,TRBJ2-3,TRBV7-2,15,TGTGCCAGCAGCTCTCAAAGGGGCGAACCTGATACGCAGTATTTT,CASSSQRGEPDTQYF
NA,TRBD1,TRBJ2-7,TRBV11-2,15,TGTGCCAGCAGCTTAAGCCAGGGGGCCCCCTACGAGCAGTACTTC,CASSLSQGAPYEQYF
NA,NA,TRBJ1-2,TRBV6-5,12,TGTGCCAGCTTTATGGCCCTCGTAGGCTACACCTTC,CASFMALVGYTF
NA,TRBD1,TRBJ1-2,TRBV4-3,14,TGCGCCAGCAGCCAAGATAACAGGGGCTATGGCTACACCTTC,CASSQDNRGYGYTF
NA,NA,TRBJ1-6,TRBV5-4,16,TGTGCCAGCAGCTTGGGGACTGGGGTTGTTAATTCACCCCTCCACTTT,CASSLGTGVVNSPLHF
NA,NA,TRBJ1-5,TRBV18,15,TGTGCCAGCTCCCCCTCCGCTAATAGCAATCAGCCCCAGCATTTT,CASSPSANSNQPQHF